The 5 T cell receptor beta chains presented below share a single source sample, sequenced in a study of early T cells in non-severe SARS-CoV-2 infection. TCRdb called the 5' RACE reads again in MiXCR, with one record for every CDR3 protein. The sample shows some 66,000 distinct CDR3 sequences, around an eighth of them seen only once. Material for sequencing was whole blood. The origin of the receptors is an adult who was a healthcare worker with PCR-confirmed SARS-CoV-2 infection or an uninfected control (not recorded which).

The chain uses TRBV6-1 and TRBJ2-5; 7 nucleotides agree with TRBD1. The trim removed 7 bases at V and 4 bases at J, leaving 9 bases unmatched. The CDR3 contains 14 residues. CDR1 and CDR2 (germline): MNHNS, SASEGT. The CDR3 protein is CASTRTGGGETQYF. DNA for the CDR3: TGTGCCAGCACTAGGACAGGCGGAGGAGAGACCCAGTACTTC.

This clonotype was detected ten times or more. The chain recombines TRBV12-3 or TRBV12-4 with TRBJ2-7; tentatively, D is TRBD2 (5 bases). The CDR3 extends over 13 amino acids. V shed 5 bases and J shed 6 bases, with 14 bases lying between them. CDR3: CASSQPGNPEQYF. In nucleotides, the CDR3 is TGTGCCAGCAGTCAACCCGGGAACCCCGAGCAGTACTTC.

This clonotype has only a few counts. The chain combines TRBV30 with TRBJ1-6, with a possible D match to TRBD1 (5 bases). The CDR3 sequence is 15 residues long. Germline V gene lookup returns CDR1 GTSNPN and CDR2 SVGIG (reference sequence). Trimming removed 4 bases from V and 5 bases from J, with 15 bases in between. CDR3 sequence: CAWTRRGIDNSPLHF. CDR3 sequence (DNA): TGTGCCTGGACAAGACGGGGCATTGATAATTCACCCCTCCACTTT.

The chain carries TRBV11-2 and TRBJ2-1, with D possibly TRBD1 on 5 matching bases. From germline, CDR1 is SGHAT and CDR2 FQNNGV. This CDR3 has 17 amino acids. Between the trimmed V and J ends, which lost 5 bases and 5 bases, there was a span of 22 bases. This chain's CDR3 is CASSPPLSVGPHNEQFF. CDR3 in DNA: TGTGCCAGCAGCCCCCCCCTTTCGGTGGGGCCCCACAATGAGCAGTTCTTC.

The chain employs TRBV6-2 or TRBV6-3 and TRBJ2-7, with TRBD1 identical over 8 bases. The CDR3 is made up of 14 amino acids. The V gene's germline CDR1 is MNHEY and CDR2 SVGEGT. This chain's CDR3 is CATFTGGPTYEQYF. CDR3 bases: TGTGCTACGTTTACAGGGGGACCCACCTACGAGCAGTACTTC.